This note documents a single T cell receptor beta chain sequence. Its antigen is still unknown. These data originate in a study of beta chain features in type 1 diabetes. Sequenced material consisted of expressed TCRB transcripts (all of the isolated RNA was reverse transcribed). Approximately 3.5 million reads per sample on average were obtained from naive, central memory and regulatory T cell samples. The method was immunoSEQ multiplex PCR; TCRdb's version includes in-frame clones alone and lacks a portion of them. The table has about 270,000 clones, over 11% seen once. Study-wide points: Junctions at VDJ sites from type 1 diabetes patients had fewer insertions and more deletions. Among patients with Type 1 diabetes, TCRB CDR3s were moderately but significantly shorter in every one of the four CD4+ subsets.

The receptor's source is a man aged 25-45 years with type 1 diabetes. The sample comprised naive CD4+ T cells from blood.

CDR3 DNA: TGCAGCGTTACTAGCGCCCTCTACGAGCAGTACTTC. Its translation: CSVTSALYEQYF. The gene calls are TRBV29-1 and TRBJ2-7, with 7 bases fitting TRBD2. Losses at the gene ends were 5 bases for V and 3 bases for J; bases not matched to a gene: 4. The CDR3 spans 12 residues. Looked up from germline, CDR1 is SQVTM and CDR2 is ANQGSEA.